Detailed here is one TCR beta chain. Its target is not known. The data were taken from a study of T cells in Graves' hyperthyroidism and ophthalmopathy. General observations from the study: Separating ophthalmopathy from stable hyperthyroidism was achieved by a 13 V-J model.

Researchers defined stable Graves' hyperthyroidism as no ophthalmopathy progression within 18 months. The CDR3 sequence is 14 residues long. Per the germline V gene, CDR1 is LNHDA and CDR2 is SQIVND (reference sequence). The V gene lost 4 bases and the J gene lost 7 bases, with 17 bases spanning the gap. What was amplified from RNA transcripts were TCR beta CDR3 regions. Researchers ran a first-round RT-PCR on the TCR CDR3 using the HTBI primer set. Via MiXCR, TCRdb re-called the multiplex PCR reads, giving one row per CDR3 protein. Altogether 700,000 or so distinct CDR3 sequences are present, 15% to 20% being singletons, with the ten largest covering approximately 8.4%.

The TCR comes from a man between 18 and 35 years old with Graves' hyperthyroidism. The chain has TRBV19 and TRBJ2-7; D call uncertain. Sequencing input: blood. CDR3 sequence: CASSKDIQMGEQYF. The CDR3 DNA reads as TGTGCCAGTAGTAAAGACATCCAGATGGGTGAGCAGTACTTC.